Described below is a single T cell receptor (beta chain) sequence and its context. The antigen it binds to is not known. The conserved closing phenylalanine or tryptophan is absent in this CDR3, likely reflecting a read error. The protocol used for the library was PCR. The sequencing machine was a NextSeq 500. Preparation of bulk TCR libraries followed a previously described approach, with the TCR primers listed in Table S5. The Qiagen AllPrep DNA/RNA kit was used to purify total RNA. Before any analysis, reads coming from multiple sequencing runs of the same library were combined into one pool. Under the source paper's analysis protocol: Reads were retained only if their TCR constant sequence matched exactly, and those retained reads were trimmed to 150 nt and grouped according to their 12-nt molecular barcodes. Reads in each barcode group were sub-clustered using a 15% Levenshtein threshold, and a quality-weighted consensus sequence was built for each RNA molecule. Non-functional sequences were excluded, and lower-count sequences lying one edit away from another sequence were also excluded. On the basis of fitting two negative binomial distributions, barcode sub-clusters with fewer than 20% of the maximum read count were discarded. TCRdb reanalyzed the raw reads on its own, using fastp at Q25 for trimming and MiXCR for clone calling, and kept in-frame beta chains. Each record represents a unique CDR3 protein, reported with the most common genes and DNA among its rows. The V and J calls come from TCRdb's annotation, not from the publication. This sample gives about 100,000 distinct CDR3 sequences in total; under 40% of them show up just once. 4% to 4.5% of the sample comes from the top ten.

Libraries of naive CD8 T cells were built from around 20,000 to 990,000 sorted cells, with 10%, 30% or 50% of the purified RNA used. Naive CD8 T cells, defined as CD8+CD4-CCR7+CD45RA+, were FACS-sorted into RLT Plus buffer on a BD FACSAria II. To test detection sensitivity, Jurkat RNA equivalent to more than 9 TCR copies was spiked into samples of about 18,000-1,000,000 naive CD8 T cells. Enrichment of CD8 T cells was done with RosetteSep CD8+ T Cell Enrichment Cocktail plus Ficoll-Paque, and ACK red cell lysis came afterward. This sample was taken from a study of molecular identifiers for immune sequencing clone quantification (dated by TCRdb to about 2018). The study in broad terms: For a replicate experiment, RNA from approximately 20,000 or 100,000 naive CD8 T cells was divided into five aliquots, and four of the five aliquots were sequenced. The study was a methods study using CD8 T cells to benchmark molecular-identifier clustering-based TCR repertoire sequencing (MIDCIRS) and TCR RNA copy counting. What the authors observed across the whole study: A single cell's worth of spiked-in Jurkat TCR RNA was reported detectable even among 750,000 to 1,000,000 naive CD8 T cells. The naive libraries included spiked-in Jurkat TCR RNA (around 9 copies' worth), and this Jurkat TCR RNA is not part of the donor repertoire. When barcode sub-clustering was left out, chimeric consensus sequences inflated TCR diversity, with chimeras reaching as high as 47%. Modeling estimated about 3 recovered TCR RNA copies per cell, compared with around 9.7 by digital PCR, which implies 25% to 30% capture efficiency. Highly expanded clone sizes could be underestimated if identical TCR molecules share a barcode. In CMV-specific effector cells, clones with more than 20 RNA copies contained over 97% of molecules, whereas in naive cells such clones contained under 1% of molecules.

The germline V gene sets CDR1 to MDHEN and CDR2 to SYDVKM. V is shortened by 6 bases, J by 4 bases, and the region joining them spans 13 bases. The CDR3 has 14 residues if both end residues are counted. The entry retains the CDR3 DNA only, 42 bases that are in frame from base 1. This clonotype originated in a human donor in good health. Some libraries in this study had Jurkat cell RNA spiked in. Sequencing was carried out using naive CD8+ T cells from blood, with Jurkat cell RNA spiked in. The cell subset or site label, read with the paper, signifies: FACS-sorted CD8+CD4-CCR7+CD45RA+ naive T cells. This chain is built from TRBV28 and TRBJ1-5, with the D gene not clear enough to name. The nucleotide sequence reads TGTGCCAGCAGACCTGAATGGTTAAATCAGCCCCAGCATTTA. It encodes CASRPEWLNQPQHL.